The clone carrying this T cell receptor beta chain has ten or more counts. TCRdb independently ran MiXCR on the RT-PCR reads; one entry per CDR3 protein. The sample has more than 500,000 distinct CDR3 sequences; 10% to 12% are singletons. The sample is drawn from a study of response to subunit inactivated influenza vaccine. Germline V CDR1 and CDR2: SGHTA, FQGNSA. The germline V and J ends were trimmed by 5 bases and 4 bases, with 10 bases remaining between them. This CDR3 is 13 amino acids long. The sample also formed part of further work on T cells expressing NK-cell markers. That work states: Production of TCR beta cDNA relied on 5'RACE template switching with UMIs.

This chain connects TRBV7-2 to TRBJ2-3; D is undetermined. This TCR was sampled from a man aged 45-65 years who received an inactivated influenza vaccine. Sequencing was performed on PBMCs from blood, taken on the day of vaccination. CDR3 region: CASSSPGADTQYF. The CDR3 nucleotides read TGTGCCAGCAGCAGCCCTGGGGCAGATACGCAGTATTTT.